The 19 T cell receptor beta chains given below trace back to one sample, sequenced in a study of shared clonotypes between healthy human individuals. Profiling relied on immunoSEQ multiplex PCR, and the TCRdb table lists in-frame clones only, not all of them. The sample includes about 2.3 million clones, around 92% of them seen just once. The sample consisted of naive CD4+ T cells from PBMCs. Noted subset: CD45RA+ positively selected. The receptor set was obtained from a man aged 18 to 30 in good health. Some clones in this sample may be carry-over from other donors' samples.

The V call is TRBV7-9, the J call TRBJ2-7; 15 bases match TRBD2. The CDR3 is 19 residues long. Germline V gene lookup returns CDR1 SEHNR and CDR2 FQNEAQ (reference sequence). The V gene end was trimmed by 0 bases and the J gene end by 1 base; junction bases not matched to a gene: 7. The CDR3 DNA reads TGTGCCAGCAGCTTAGCCCCAGGACTAGCGGGAGGGCCGTCCTACGAGCAGTACTTC. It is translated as CASSLAPGLAGGPSYEQYF.

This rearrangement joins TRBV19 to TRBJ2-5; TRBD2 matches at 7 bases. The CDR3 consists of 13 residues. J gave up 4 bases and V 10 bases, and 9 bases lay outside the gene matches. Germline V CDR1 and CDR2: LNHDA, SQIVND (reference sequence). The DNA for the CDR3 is TGTGCCACCAGCGGGGCCTGGGCAGAGACCCAGTACTTC. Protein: CATSGAWAETQYF.

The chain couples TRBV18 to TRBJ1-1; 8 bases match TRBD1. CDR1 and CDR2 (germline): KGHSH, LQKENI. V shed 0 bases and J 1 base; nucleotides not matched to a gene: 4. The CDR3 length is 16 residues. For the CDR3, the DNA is TGTGCCAGCTCACCACCGGCAGGGGGCTCGAACACTGAAGCTTTCTTT. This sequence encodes CASSPPAGGSNTEAFF. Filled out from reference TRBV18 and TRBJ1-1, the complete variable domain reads NAGVMQNPRHLVRRRGQEARLRCSPMKGHSHVYWYRQLPEEGLKFMVYLQKENIIDESGMPKERFSAEFPKEGPSILRIQQVVRGDSAAYFCASSPPAGGSNTEAFFGQGTRLTVV.

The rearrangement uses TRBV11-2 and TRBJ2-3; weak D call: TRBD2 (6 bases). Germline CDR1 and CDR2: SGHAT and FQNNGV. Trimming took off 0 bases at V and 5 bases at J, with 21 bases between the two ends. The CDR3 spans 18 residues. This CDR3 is CASSLDHEGGPPGDTQYF. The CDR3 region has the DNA TGTGCCAGCAGCTTAGATCACGAGGGAGGCCCCCCCGGAGATACGCAGTATTTT.

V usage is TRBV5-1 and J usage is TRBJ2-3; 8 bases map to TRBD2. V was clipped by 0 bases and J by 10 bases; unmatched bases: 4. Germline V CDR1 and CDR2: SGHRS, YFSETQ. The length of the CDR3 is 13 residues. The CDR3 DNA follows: TGCGCCAGCAGCTTGGCCCCCGGGGGGGCGCAGTATTTT. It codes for CASSLAPGGAQYF.

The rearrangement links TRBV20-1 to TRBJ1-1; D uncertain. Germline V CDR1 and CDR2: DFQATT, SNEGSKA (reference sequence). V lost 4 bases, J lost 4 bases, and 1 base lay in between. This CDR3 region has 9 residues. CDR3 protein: CSATTEAFF. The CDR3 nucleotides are TGCAGTGCTACCACTGAAGCTTTCTTT.

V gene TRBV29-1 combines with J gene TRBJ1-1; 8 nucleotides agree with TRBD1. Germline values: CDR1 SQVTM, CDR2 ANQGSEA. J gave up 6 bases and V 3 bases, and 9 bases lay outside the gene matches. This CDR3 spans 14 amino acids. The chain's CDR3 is CSVDLRAGGSEAFF. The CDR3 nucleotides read TGCAGCGTTGACCTTAGGGCAGGGGGCTCTGAAGCTTTCTTT.

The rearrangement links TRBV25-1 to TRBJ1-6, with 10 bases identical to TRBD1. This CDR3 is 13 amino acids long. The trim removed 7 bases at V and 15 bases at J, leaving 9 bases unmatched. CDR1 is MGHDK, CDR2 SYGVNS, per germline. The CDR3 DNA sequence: TGTGCCAGCACAGGACAGGGGGGAACCAGCCTCCACTTT. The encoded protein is CASTGQGGTSLHF.

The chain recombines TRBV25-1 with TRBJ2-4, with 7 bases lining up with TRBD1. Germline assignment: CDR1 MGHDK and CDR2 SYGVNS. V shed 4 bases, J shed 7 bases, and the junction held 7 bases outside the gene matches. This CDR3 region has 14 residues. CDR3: CASSGGDRSNIQYF. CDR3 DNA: TGTGCCAGCAGTGGAGGGGACAGATCGAACATTCAGTACTTC.

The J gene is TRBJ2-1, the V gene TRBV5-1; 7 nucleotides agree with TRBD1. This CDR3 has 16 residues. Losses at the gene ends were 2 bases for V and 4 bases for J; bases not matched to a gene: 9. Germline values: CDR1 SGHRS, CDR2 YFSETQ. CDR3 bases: TGCGCCAGCAGCTTAAATACCGGGACAGCTTACAATGAGCAGTTCTTC. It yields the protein CASSLNTGTAYNEQFF.

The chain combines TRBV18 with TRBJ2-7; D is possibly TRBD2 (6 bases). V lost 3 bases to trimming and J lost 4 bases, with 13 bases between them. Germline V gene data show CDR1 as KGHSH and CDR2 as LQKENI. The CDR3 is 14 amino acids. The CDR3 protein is CASSPSLAAYEQYF. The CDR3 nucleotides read TGTGCCAGCTCACCGTCACTAGCTGCGTACGAGCAGTACTTC.

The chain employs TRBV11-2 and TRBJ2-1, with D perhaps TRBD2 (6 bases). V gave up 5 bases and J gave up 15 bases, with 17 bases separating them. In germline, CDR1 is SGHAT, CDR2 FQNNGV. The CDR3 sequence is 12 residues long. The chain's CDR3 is CASSPRPEGPFF. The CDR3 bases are TGTGCCAGCAGCCCGAGGCCGGAGGGGCCGTTCTTC.

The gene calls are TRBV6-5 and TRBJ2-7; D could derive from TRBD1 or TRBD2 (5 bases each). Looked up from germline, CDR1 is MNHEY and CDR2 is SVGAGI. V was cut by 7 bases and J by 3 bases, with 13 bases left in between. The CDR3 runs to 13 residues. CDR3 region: CASTPSGGYEQYF. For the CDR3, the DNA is TGTGCCAGCACCCCAAGTGGGGGCTACGAGCAGTACTTC.

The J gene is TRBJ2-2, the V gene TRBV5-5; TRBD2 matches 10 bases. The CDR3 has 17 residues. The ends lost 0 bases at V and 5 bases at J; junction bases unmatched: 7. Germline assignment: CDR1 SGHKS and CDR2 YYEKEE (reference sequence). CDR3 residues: CASSLGASGRLTGELFF. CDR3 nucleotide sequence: TGTGCCAGCAGCTTGGGGGCTAGCGGGAGATTAACCGGGGAGCTGTTTTTT. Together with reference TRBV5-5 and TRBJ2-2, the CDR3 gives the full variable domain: DAGVTQSPTHLIKTRGQQVTLRCSPISGHKSVSWYQQVLGQGPQFIFQYYEKEERGRGNFPDRFSARQFPNYSSELNVNALLLGDSALYLCASSLGASGRLTGELFFGEGSRLTVL.

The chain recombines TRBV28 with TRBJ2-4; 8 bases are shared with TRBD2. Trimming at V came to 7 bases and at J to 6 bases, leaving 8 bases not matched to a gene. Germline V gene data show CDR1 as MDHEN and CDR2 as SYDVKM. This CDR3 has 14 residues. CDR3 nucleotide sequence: TGTGCCAGCACCCCGGGGGGGTACTCAAACATTCAGTACTTC. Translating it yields CASTPGGYSNIQYF.

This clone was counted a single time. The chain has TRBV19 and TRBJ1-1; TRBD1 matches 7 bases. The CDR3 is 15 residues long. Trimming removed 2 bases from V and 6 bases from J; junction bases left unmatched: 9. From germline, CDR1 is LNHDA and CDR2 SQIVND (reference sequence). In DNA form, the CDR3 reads TGTGCCAGTAGTATAAATCCCCTGGGACAGCCTGAAGCTTTCTTT. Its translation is CASSINPLGQPEAFF. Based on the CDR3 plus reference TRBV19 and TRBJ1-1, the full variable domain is DGGITQSPKYLFRKEGQNVTLSCEQNLNHDAMYWYRQDPGQGLRLIYYSQIVNDFQKGDIAEGYSVSREKKESFPLTVTSAQKNPTAFYLCASSINPLGQPEAFFGQGTRLTVV.

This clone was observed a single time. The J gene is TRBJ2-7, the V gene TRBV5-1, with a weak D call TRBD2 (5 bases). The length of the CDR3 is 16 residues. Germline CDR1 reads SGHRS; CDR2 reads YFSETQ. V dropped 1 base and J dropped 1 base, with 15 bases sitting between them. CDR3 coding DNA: TGCGCCAGCAGCTTGAGCGGTTCCTTAATTTCCTACGAGCAGTACTTC. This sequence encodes CASSLSGSLISYEQYF.

The CDR3 loop is CASSLGVGAYNEQFF. The CDR3 nucleotides read TGTGCCAGCAGCCTCGGGGTTGGGGCGTACAATGAGCAGTTCTTC. The chain recombines TRBV11-2 with TRBJ2-1, with D possibly being TRBD1 or TRBD2 (5 bases each). Germline V gene sequence: CDR1 SGHAT, CDR2 FQNNGV. CDR3 length equals 15 residues. The V end lost 5 bases, the J end lost 4 bases, and 15 bases lay between the germline ends.

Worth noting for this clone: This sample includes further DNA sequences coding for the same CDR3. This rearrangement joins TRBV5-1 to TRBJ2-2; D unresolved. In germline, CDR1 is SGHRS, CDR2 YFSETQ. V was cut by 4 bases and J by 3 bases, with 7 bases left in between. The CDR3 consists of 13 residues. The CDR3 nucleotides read TGCGCCAGCAGCGTACGGGACACCGGGGAGCTGTTTTTT. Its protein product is CASSVRDTGELFF.